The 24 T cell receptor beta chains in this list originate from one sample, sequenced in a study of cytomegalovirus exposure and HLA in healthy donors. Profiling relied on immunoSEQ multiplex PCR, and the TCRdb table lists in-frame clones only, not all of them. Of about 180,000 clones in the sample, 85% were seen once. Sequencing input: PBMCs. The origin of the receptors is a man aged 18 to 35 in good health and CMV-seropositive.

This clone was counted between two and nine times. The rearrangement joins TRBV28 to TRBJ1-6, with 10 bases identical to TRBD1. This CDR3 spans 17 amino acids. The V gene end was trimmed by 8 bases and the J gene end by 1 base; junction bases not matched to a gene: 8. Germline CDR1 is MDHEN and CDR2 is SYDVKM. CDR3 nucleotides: TGTGCCAGCCGCCCGGGACAGGGGAAGTCCTATAATTCACCCCTCCACTTT. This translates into CASRPGQGKSYNSPLHF.

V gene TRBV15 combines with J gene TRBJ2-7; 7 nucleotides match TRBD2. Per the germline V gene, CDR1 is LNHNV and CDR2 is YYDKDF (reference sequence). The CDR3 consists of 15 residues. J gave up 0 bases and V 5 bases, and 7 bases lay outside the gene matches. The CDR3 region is CATSRPSGSSYEQYF. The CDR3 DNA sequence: TGTGCCACCAGCCGACCTAGCGGAAGCTCCTACGAGCAGTACTTC.

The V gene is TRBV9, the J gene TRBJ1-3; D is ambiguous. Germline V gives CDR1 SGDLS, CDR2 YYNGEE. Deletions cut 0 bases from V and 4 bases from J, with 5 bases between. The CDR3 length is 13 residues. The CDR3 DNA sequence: TGTGCCAGCAGCGTAGCTAACGGAAACACCATATATTTT. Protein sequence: CASSVANGNTIYF.

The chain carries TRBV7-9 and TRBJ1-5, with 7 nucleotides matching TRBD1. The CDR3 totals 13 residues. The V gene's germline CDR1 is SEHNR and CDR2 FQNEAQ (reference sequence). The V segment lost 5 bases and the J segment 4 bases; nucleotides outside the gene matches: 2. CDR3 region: CASSPRGNQPQHF. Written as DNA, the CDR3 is TGTGCCAGCAGCCCCAGGGGGAATCAGCCCCAGCATTTT.

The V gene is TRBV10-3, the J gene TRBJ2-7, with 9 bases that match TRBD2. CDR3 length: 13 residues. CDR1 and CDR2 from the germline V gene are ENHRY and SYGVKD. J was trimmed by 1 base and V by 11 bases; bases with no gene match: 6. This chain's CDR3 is CACTSGQSYEQYF. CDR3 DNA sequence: TGTGCCTGCACTAGCGGGCAATCCTACGAGCAGTACTTC.

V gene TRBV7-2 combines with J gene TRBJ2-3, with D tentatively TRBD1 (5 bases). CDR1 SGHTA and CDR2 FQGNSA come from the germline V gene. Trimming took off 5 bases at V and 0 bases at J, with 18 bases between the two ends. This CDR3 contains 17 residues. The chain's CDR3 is CASSIRRQSTSTDTQYF. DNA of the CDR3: TGTGCCAGCAGCATTAGAAGACAGAGTACTAGCACAGATACGCAGTATTTT.

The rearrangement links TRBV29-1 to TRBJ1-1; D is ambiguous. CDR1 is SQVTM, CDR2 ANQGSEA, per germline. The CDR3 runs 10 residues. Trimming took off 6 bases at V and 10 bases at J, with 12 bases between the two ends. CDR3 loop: CSVGPRGAFF. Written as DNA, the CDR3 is TGCAGCGTCGGGCCCCGGGGAGCTTTCTTT.

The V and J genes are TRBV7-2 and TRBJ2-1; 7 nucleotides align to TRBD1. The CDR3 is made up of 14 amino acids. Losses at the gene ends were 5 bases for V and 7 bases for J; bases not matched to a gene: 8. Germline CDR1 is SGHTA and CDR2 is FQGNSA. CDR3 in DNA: TGTGCCAGCAGCCCCGGACAGGCCAAGAATGAGCAGTTCTTC. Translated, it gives CASSPGQAKNEQFF.

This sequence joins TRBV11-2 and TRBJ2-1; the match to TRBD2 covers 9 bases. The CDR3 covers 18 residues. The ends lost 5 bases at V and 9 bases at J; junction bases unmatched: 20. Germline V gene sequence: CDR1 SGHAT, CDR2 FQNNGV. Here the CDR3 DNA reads TGTGCCAGCAGCCCATATCCTGCAGCGGGAGGTCTTATAAGTGAGCAGTTCTTC. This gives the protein CASSPYPAAGGLISEQFF.

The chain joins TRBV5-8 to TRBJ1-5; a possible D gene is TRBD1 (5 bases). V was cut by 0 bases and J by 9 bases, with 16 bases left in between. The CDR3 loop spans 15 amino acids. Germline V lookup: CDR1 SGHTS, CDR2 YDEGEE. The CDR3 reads CASSLEGLPRGPQHF. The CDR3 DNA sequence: TGTGCCAGCAGCTTGGAGGGACTACCGAGGGGGCCCCAGCATTTT.

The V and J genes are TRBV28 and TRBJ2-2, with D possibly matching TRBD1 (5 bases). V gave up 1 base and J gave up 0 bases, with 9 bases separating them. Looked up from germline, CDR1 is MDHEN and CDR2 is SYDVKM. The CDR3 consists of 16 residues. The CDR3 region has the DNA TGTGCCAGCAGTTTATTGGGGCTGGCGAACACCGGGGAGCTGTTTTTT. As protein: CASSLLGLANTGELFF.

The CDR3 sequence: CASSQGAGDASYEQYF. In DNA, the CDR3 is TGTGCCAGCAGCCAAGGGGCAGGGGATGCCTCCTACGAGCAGTACTTC. The chain combines TRBV4-2 with TRBJ2-7; TRBD1 is a possible D gene (6 bases). The V gene lost 1 base and the J gene lost 0 bases, with 13 bases spanning the gap. This CDR3 has 16 amino acids. Germline loops: CDR1 LGHNA, CDR2 YNFKEQ.

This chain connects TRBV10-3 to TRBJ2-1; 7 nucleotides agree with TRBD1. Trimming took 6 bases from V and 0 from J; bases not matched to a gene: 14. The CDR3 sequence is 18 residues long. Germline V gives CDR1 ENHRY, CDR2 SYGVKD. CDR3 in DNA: TGTGCCATCAGCCCCGGGACAGCGAAAGCCGGCTCCTACAATGAGCAGTTCTTC. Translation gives CAISPGTAKAGSYNEQFF.

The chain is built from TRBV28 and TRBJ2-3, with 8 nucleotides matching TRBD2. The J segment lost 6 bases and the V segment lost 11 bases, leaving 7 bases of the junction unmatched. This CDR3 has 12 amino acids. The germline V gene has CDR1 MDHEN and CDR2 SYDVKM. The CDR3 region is CAAASGRDTQYF. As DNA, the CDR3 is TGTGCCGCCGCTAGCGGGCGGGATACGCAGTATTTT.

CDR3 protein: CASSPRDIMADGYTF. The CDR3 nucleotides read TGTGCCAGCAGTCCAAGAGACATCATGGCTGATGGCTACACCTTC. The rearrangement joins TRBV27 to TRBJ1-2; D remains ambiguous. The ends were cut back, 5 bases at V and 6 bases at J, with 19 bases in the middle. CDR1 and CDR2 (germline): MNHEY, SMNVEV (reference sequence). The CDR3 loop spans 15 amino acids.

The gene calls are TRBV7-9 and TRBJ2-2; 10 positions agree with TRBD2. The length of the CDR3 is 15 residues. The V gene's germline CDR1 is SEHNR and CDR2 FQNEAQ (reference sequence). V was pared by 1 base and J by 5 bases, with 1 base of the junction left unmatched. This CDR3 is CASSLVAGGTGELFF. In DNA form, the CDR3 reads TGTGCCAGCAGCTTAGTAGCGGGAGGTACCGGGGAGCTGTTTTTT.

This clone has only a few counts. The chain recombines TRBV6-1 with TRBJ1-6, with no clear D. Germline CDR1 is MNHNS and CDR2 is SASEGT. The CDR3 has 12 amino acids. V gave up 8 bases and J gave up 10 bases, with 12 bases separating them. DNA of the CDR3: TGTGCCAGCTCCATGGTTCGGTCACCCCTCCACTTT. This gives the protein CASSMVRSPLHF.

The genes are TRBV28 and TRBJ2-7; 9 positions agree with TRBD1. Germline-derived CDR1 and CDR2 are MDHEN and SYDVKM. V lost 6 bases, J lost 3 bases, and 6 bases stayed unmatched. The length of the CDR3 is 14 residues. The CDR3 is CASSTGQGGYEQYF. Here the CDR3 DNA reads TGTGCCAGCAGCACGGGACAGGGAGGCTACGAGCAGTACTTC.

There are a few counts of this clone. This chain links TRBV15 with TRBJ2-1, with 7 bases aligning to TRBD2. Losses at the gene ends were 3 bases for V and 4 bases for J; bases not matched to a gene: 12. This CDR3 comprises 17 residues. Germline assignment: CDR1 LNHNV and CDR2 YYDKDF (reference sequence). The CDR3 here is CATSRSGQRGPYNEQFF. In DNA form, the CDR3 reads TGTGCCACCAGCAGGTCGGGCCAGCGGGGACCGTACAATGAGCAGTTCTTC.

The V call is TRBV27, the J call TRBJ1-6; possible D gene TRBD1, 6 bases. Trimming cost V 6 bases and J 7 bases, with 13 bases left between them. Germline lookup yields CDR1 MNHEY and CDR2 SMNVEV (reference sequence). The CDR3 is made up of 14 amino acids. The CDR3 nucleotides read TGTGCCAGCAGGTTGGACAGTTTAAATTCACCCCTCCACTTT. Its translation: CASRLDSLNSPLHF.

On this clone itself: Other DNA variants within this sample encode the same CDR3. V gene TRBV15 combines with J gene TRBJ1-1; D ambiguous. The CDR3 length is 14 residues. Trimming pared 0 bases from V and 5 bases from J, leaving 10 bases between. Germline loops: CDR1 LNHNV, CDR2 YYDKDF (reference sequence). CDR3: CATSRDRGGTEAFF. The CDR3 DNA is TGTGCCACCAGCAGAGATCGGGGAGGGACTGAAGCTTTCTTT.

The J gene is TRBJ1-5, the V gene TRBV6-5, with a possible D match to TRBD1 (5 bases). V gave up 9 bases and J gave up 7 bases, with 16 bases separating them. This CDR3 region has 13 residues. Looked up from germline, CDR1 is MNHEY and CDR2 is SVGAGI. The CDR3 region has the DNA TGTGCCAGGAGACGGGGGGATCGCCAGCCCCAGCATTTT. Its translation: CARRRGDRQPQHF.

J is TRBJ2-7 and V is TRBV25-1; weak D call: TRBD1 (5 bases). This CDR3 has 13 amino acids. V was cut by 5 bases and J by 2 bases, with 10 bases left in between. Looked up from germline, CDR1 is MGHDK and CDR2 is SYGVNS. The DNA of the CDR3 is TGTGCCAGCAGTCCCGACAGTCCCTACGAGCAGTACTTC. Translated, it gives CASSPDSPYEQYF.

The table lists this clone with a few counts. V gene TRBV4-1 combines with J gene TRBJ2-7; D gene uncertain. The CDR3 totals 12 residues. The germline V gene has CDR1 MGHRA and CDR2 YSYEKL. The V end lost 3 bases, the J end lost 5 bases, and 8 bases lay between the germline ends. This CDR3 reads CASSQSFDEQYF. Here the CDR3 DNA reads TGCGCCAGCAGCCAGTCCTTTGACGAGCAGTACTTC.